This T cell receptor beta chain was recorded in a study of cytomegalovirus exposure and HLA in healthy donors. In the study overall: Assignment to the Caucasian-associated ancestry cluster applied to roughly 80% of the approximately 420 genotyped donors.

This clone occurred a few times. Its specificity is not known. Trimming removed 4 bases at V and 5 bases at J, with 9 bases between. The CDR3 length is 13 residues. The germline V gene encodes CDR1 MNHEY and CDR2 SVGAGI. Points from the study as a whole: The study listed under 200 cytomegalovirus-associated TCR beta chains. Fewer N-insertions (relative to the approximately 670-donor mean) were reportedly seen in an Asian-associated ancestry cluster in a later analysis.

The PCR made use of 60 Vbeta and 13 Jbeta primers. This table comes from immunoSEQ multiplex PCR, and its TCRdb copy is limited to in-frame clones, with some not included. The table records around 92,000 clones, around 79% of them present only once. The sequence derives from a woman in her 70s in good health and CMV-seropositive. The chain is built from TRBV6-5 and TRBJ2-4; possible D gene TRBD1, 6 bases. Sequenced input: PBMCs. As DNA, the CDR3 is TGTGCCAGCAGTTTCCCAGGGGAAAACATTCAGTACTTC. It translates to CASSFPGENIQYF.